The rows below give T cell receptor beta chains drawn from one sample of a study of cytomegalovirus exposure and HLA in healthy donors. TCRdb's table, derived via immunoSEQ multiplex PCR, lists solely in-frame clones and lacks some. The data contain 150,000 to 200,000 clones, over 60% of them singletons. Sequences were obtained from PBMCs. Receptors originate from a girl between 10 and 17 years old in good health and CMV-seronegative. The CDR3 runs from the conserved cysteine through the conserved F or W. Fields, in order: CDR3 protein, CDR3 DNA, clone size, V gene, J gene, D gene. D genes are given only for firm matches. Not every row has a clone size; where given, it reads once, few, many or a size class.

CSVRSERYEQYF	TGCAGCGTTCGCTCGGAGAGATACGAGCAGTACTTC	.	TRBV29-1	TRBJ2-7	.
CASSLARVSTEAFF	TGTGCCAGCAGCTTGGCCAGGGTAAGCACTGAAGCTTTCTTT	.	TRBV5-4	TRBJ1-1	.
CASSLETGSQETQYF	TGCGCCAGCAGCTTGGAGACAGGGAGCCAAGAGACCCAGTACTTC	.	TRBV5-1	TRBJ2-5	TRBD1
CASSTGTDTQYF	TGTGCCAGCAGTACCGGGACAGATACGCAGTATTTT	few	TRBV6-4	TRBJ2-3	.
CATSRNPGPDNEQFF	TGTGCCACCAGCAGAAACCCGGGTCCAGACAATGAGCAGTTCTTC	few	TRBV15	TRBJ2-1	.
CASSYDLENTEAFF	TGTGCCAGCAGCTACGACCTAGAGAACACTGAAGCTTTCTTT	.	TRBV7-9	TRBJ1-1	.
CASSSTGSGTNEKLFF	TGTGCCAGCAGTTCTACAGGGAGTGGAACTAATGAAAAACTGTTTTTT	.	TRBV6-5	TRBJ1-4	.
CASSEAPGGDTEAFF	TGTGCCAGCAGTGAAGCGCCGGGGGGCGATACTGAAGCTTTCTTT	.	TRBV2	TRBJ1-1	.
CASSEVLDTQYF	TGTGCCAGCAGTGAAGTACTAGATACGCAGTATTTT	.	TRBV6-1	TRBJ2-3	.
CASSFGQGRDTEAFF	TGTGCCAGCAGCTTCGGACAGGGAAGGGACACTGAAGCTTTCTTT	few	TRBV7-9	TRBJ1-1	TRBD1
CASKSGAQETQYF	TGCGCCAGCAAGAGCGGCGCTCAAGAGACCCAGTACTTC	.	TRBV5-1	TRBJ2-5	.
CASSFITDTQYF	TGTGCCAGCAGCTTTATCACAGATACGCAGTATTTT	few	TRBV5-6	TRBJ2-3	.
CASSSGDSPYEQYF	TGTGCCAGCAGCTCCGGGGATAGCCCCTACGAGCAGTACTTC	.	TRBV5-4	TRBJ2-7	.
CASGSTGSSQPQHF	TGTGCTAGTGGTTCGACAGGGTCTAGTCAGCCCCAGCATTTT	once	TRBV12-5	TRBJ1-5	TRBD1
CSVVAQGSTDTQYF	TGCAGCGTTGTGGCTCAGGGAAGCACAGATACGCAGTATTTT	.	TRBV29-1	TRBJ2-3	.
CASSPRFNQPQHF	TGTGCCAGCAGCCCCAGGTTCAATCAGCCCCAGCATTTT	few	TRBV2	TRBJ1-5	.
CASSLKGGGAVGETQYF	TGTGCCAGCAGCTTAAAAGGCGGGGGGGCCGTCGGAGAGACCCAGTACTTC	.	TRBV13	TRBJ2-5	TRBD2
CASTPPAGNEQFF	TGTGCCAGCACCCCCCCGGCAGGCAATGAGCAGTTCTTC	.	TRBV6-5	TRBJ2-1	.
CASSYPNRDTGNTIYF	TGTGCCAGCAGTTACCCGAACAGGGATACCGGAAACACCATATATTTT	few	TRBV6-6	TRBJ1-3	.
CASSHQTGIGEAFF	TGTGCCAGCAGCCACCAGACAGGGATCGGTGAAGCTTTCTTT	.	TRBV6-1	TRBJ1-1	TRBD1
CASSQEASGGTYEQYF	TGCGCCAGCAGCCAAGAGGCTAGCGGGGGTACCTACGAGCAGTACTTC	.	TRBV4-1	TRBJ2-7	TRBD2
CASSQLPGRQREQYF	TGCGCCAGCAGCCAGCTCCCGGGTCGGCAGCGGGAGCAGTACTTC	.	TRBV5-1	TRBJ2-7	.
CASRDSGYGYTF	TGTGCCAGCCGGGACAGCGGTTATGGCTACACCTTC	.	TRBV19	TRBJ1-2	TRBD1
CAASGTGGPQNTGELFF	TGTGCCGCCTCCGGGACAGGGGGTCCTCAGAACACCGGGGAGCTGTTTTTT	.	TRBV10-3	TRBJ2-2	TRBD1
CASSVDRDSYNSPLHF	TGTGCCAGCAGCGTCGACAGGGACTCCTATAATTCACCCCTCCACTTT	.	TRBV9	TRBJ1-6	TRBD1
CASSQDSPWPNQPQHF	TGCGCCAGCAGCCAAGACAGCCCTTGGCCCAATCAGCCCCAGCATTTT	.	TRBV5-1	TRBJ1-5	.
CASSHSSGNTIYF	TGTGCCAGCAGCCACAGCTCTGGAAACACCATATATTTT	.	TRBV7-9	TRBJ1-3	.
CASSEQGLNPNTEAFF	TGTGCCAGCAGTGAACAGGGACTCAACCCCAACACTGAAGCTTTCTTT	.	TRBV2	TRBJ1-1	.
CASSANFRDRGTEAFF	TGTGCCAGCAGCGCAAATTTCCGGGACAGGGGTACTGAAGCTTTCTTT	.	TRBV7-8	TRBJ1-1	TRBD1
CASSRRDRESSYTF	TGTGCCAGCAGTCGACGGGACAGGGAATCAAGCTACACCTTC	.	TRBV6-1	TRBJ1-2	TRBD1
CASSDSNEKLFF	TGTGCCAGCAGTGACAGTAATGAAAAACTGTTTTTT	.	TRBV2	TRBJ1-4	.
CASTATGYPDEKLFF	TGTGCCAGCACCGCAACAGGCTATCCAGATGAAAAACTGTTTTTT	few	TRBV6-5	TRBJ1-4	.
CASSPSGGQGNSPLHF	TGTGCCAGCAGCCCGTCTGGGGGACAGGGTAATTCACCCCTCCACTTT	.	TRBV7-9	TRBJ1-6	TRBD1
CASSWRTVMNTEAFF	TGTGCCAGCAGCTGGAGGACAGTCATGAACACTGAAGCTTTCTTT	.	TRBV7-8	TRBJ1-1	.
CASSPGTASTDTQYF	TGTGCCAGCAGCCCGGGGACAGCCAGCACAGATACGCAGTATTTT	.	TRBV5-6	TRBJ2-3	TRBD1
CAWSGTVSNQPQHF	TGTGCCTGGAGCGGGACAGTTAGCAATCAGCCCCAGCATTTT	.	TRBV30	TRBJ1-5	TRBD1
CASSHTGSNQPQHF	TGTGCCAGCAGCCATACAGGGTCCAATCAGCCCCAGCATTTT	.	TRBV7-9	TRBJ1-5	.
CASSLKRFPKDHEQYF	TGCGCCAGCAGCTTGAAGAGGTTCCCTAAAGACCACGAGCAGTACTTC	.	TRBV5-1	TRBJ2-7	.
CATQGADYGYTF	TGTGCCACACAGGGGGCGGACTATGGCTACACCTTC	.	TRBV10-3	TRBJ1-2	TRBD1
CASSLEGQGAGEAFF	TGTGCTAGCAGCTTAGAGGGGCAGGGGGCTGGTGAAGCTTTCTTT	.	TRBV7-7	TRBJ1-1	TRBD1
CAWSTGTGVRESNQPQHF	TGTGCCTGGAGCACCGGGACAGGGGTTAGAGAAAGCAATCAGCCCCAGCATTTT	.	TRBV30	TRBJ1-5	TRBD1
CASSSGDTDTQYF	TGTGCCAGCAGCTCGGGGGACACAGATACGCAGTATTTT	.	TRBV7-3	TRBJ2-3	.
CASSPREASNYGYTF	TGTGCCAGCTCACCACGGGAGGCGTCTAACTATGGCTACACCTTC	.	TRBV18	TRBJ1-2	.
CASSDQSGNTIYF	TGTGCCAGCAGTGACCAGTCTGGAAACACCATATATTTT	.	TRBV6-1	TRBJ1-3	.
CASSLAAGLDETQYF	TGTGCCAGCAGTTTAGCCGCTGGACTAGACGAGACCCAGTACTTC	.	TRBV27	TRBJ2-5	TRBD2
CASSLYRGFSGANVLTF	TGTGCCAGCAGCTTGTACCGAGGCTTCTCTGGGGCCAACGTCCTGACTTTC	.	TRBV28	TRBJ2-6	.
CASSPPSPKETQYF	TGTGCCAGCTCACCACCATCACCTAAAGAGACCCAGTACTTC	.	TRBV18	TRBJ2-5	.
CASSTNSGTDTQYF	TGTGCCAGCAGTACGAACTCGGGCACAGATACGCAGTATTTT	.	TRBV6-5	TRBJ2-3	.
CASSQEGPGRAGGYTF	TGTGCCAGCAGCCAAGAGGGACCAGGGAGGGCTGGTGGCTACACCTTC	.	TRBV14	TRBJ1-2	.
CTSSQDKGTPDHFYGYTF	TGCACCAGCAGCCAAGATAAAGGGACACCCGATCACTTCTATGGCTACACCTTC	few	TRBV1	TRBJ1-2	.
CASSEQAGAGWQETQYF	TGTGCCAGCAGTGAACAGGCAGGAGCGGGGTGGCAAGAGACCCAGTACTTC	.	TRBV6-1	TRBJ2-5	TRBD2
CASSPCRGGYTF	TGTGCCAGCAGCCCGTGCAGGGGTGGCTACACCTTC	.	TRBV11-3	TRBJ1-2	.
CASSRGQTLIYGYTF	TGTGCTAGCAGCCGTGGACAGACATTGATCTATGGCTACACCTTC	.	TRBV7-7	TRBJ1-2	.
CASSYSGQGGNQPQHF	TGTGCCAGCAGTTACTCGGGACAGGGGGGCAATCAGCCCCAGCATTTT	.	TRBV6-5	TRBJ1-5	TRBD1
CASSPKTGPQGGYTF	TGTGCCAGCAGTCCGAAAACCGGGCCCCAGGGTGGCTACACCTTC	few	TRBV5-6	TRBJ1-2	.
CASSGASGGQYF	TGTGCCAGCAGTGGAGCCAGCGGGGGTCAGTACTTC	few	TRBV2	TRBJ2-5	TRBD2
CASRRDPLYQETQYF	TGTGCCAGCAGGCGGGACCCACTCTACCAAGAGACCCAGTACTTC	.	TRBV21-1	TRBJ2-5	.
CATTQVEWSQPQHF	TGTGCCACTACGCAGGTCGAATGGTCCCAGCCCCAGCATTTT	.	TRBV21-1	TRBJ1-5	.
CASSGRAGTGLVSPLHF	TGTGCCAGCAGCGGCAGAGCTGGGACAGGGCTCGTTTCACCCCTCCACTTT	.	TRBV9	TRBJ1-6	TRBD1